This TCR beta chain was observed in a study of CD8 T cells in ankylosing spondylitis (TCRdb year 2017). Background for the entire study: To find TCR variants linked to disease, the study profiled T cell receptor beta repertoires in ankylosing spondylitis patients and healthy donors. In total, the full study cohort was made up of 110 or so healthy donors and 25 to 30 ankylosing spondylitis patients. Peripheral blood samples were taken, and synovial fluid was additionally collected from ankylosing spondylitis patients. Beyond this particular receptor, the publication reports: The disease-linked clones showed a CD8+ phenotype and occurred at relatively low frequencies in peripheral blood. Some of the motif variants had been reported before in the synovial fluid and blood of reactive arthritis patients, a finding that suggests common disease-initiation mechanisms. Blood from ankylosing spondylitis patients appeared to be characterized by a TCR beta motif made up of under ten highly homologous amino acid variants. Significant enrichment of the disease-linked clones was reported in matched synovial fluid samples from ankylosing spondylitis patients.

This clonotype was seen many times. Its antigen is currently not known. No per-base quality is available; no much larger clone lies one base away. Deletion took 0 bases off V and 9 bases off J, with a span of 16 bases between the germline ends. The germline V gene gives CDR1 as SGHRS and CDR2 as YFSETQ. The CDR3 numbers 15 residues from cysteine through phenylalanine. The kept DNA is CDR3 alone, 45 bases in frame from the first base. Instrument used: Illumina HiSeq 2500. Quantitative 5'-RACE with molecular barcodes was used to prepare TCR beta libraries. The paper's data handling went like this. A new computational method, built on a probabilistic model of VDJ rearrangement, was used to identify disease-linked TCR variants. TCRdb handled the public reads itself, with Q25 trimming in fastp and clone calling in MiXCR, and kept productive beta chains. Every entry covers one CDR3 protein and lists the most common genes and DNA from its rows. Here the V and J calls rest on TCRdb's processing, not on the authors' analysis. The sample table records about 460,000 distinct CDR3 sequences; under 5.5% of these occur just once. The top ten clonotypes cover under 4.5% of the sample.

The receptor was derived from a male donor with ankylosing spondylitis. The sample taken for sequencing was blood, either unsorted or a sorted T cell fraction (not recorded which). In this chain, TRBV5-1 is recombined with TRBJ2-1; the D gene is unclear. The CDR3 region: CASSLALPLGSEQFF. The DNA sequence is as follows: TGCGCCAGCAGCTTGGCCCTTCCCTTAGGCAGTGAGCAGTTCTTC. Outside the CDR3, residues come from the reference TRBV5-1 and TRBJ2-1 proteins, so the full variable domain is: KAGVTQTPRYLIKTRGQQVTLSCSPISGHRSVSWYQQTPGQGLQFLFEYFSETQRNKGNFPGRFSGRQFSNSRSEMNVSTLELGDSALYLCASSLALPLGSEQFFGPGTRLTVL.